This TCR beta chain came from a study of cytotoxic CD8 clonotypes in ibrutinib-treated CLL. Findings and caveats of the study: Circulating CD8+ T-cell counts were tracked by baseline clonality, which exceeded that of age-matched healthy donors. Public clonotypes were uncommon and contracted or stayed stable on treatment.

The method was immunoSEQ multiplex PCR; TCRdb's version includes in-frame clones alone and lacks a portion of them. The table has over 200,000 clones, 70% to 75% seen once. Germline CDR1 reads MNHEY; CDR2 reads SMNVEV (reference sequence). The CDR3 has 15 amino acids. After removal of 2 bases from V and 5 bases from J, the junction contained 6 bases not matched to a gene. About 2 micrograms of genomic DNA, which was extracted from cryopreserved PBMCs, served as the material used for the TCR beta libraries. For this clone: Its antigen remains unknown.

This sequence joins TRBV27 and TRBJ2-7; 10 bases are a match to TRBD1. The source is a human donor with chronic lymphocytic leukemia. This specimen consisted of PBMCs, obtained after 12 months of ibrutinib treatment. This CDR3 reads CASSLADRGLDEQYF. The CDR3 DNA is TGTGCCAGCAGTTTAGCGGACAGGGGGTTGGACGAGCAGTACTTC.